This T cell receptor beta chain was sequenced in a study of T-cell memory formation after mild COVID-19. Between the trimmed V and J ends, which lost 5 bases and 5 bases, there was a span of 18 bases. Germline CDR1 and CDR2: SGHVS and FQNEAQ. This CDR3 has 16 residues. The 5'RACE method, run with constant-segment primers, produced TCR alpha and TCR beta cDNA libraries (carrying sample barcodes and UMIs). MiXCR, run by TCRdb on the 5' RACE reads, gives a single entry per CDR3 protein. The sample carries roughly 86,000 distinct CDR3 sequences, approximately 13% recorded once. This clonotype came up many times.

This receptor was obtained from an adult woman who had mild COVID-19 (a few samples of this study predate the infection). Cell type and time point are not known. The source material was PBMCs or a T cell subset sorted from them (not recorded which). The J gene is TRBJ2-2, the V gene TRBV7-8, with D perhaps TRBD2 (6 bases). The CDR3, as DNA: TGTGCCAGCAGCCCCCACGGGACTGGAGGGACCGGGGAGCTGTTTTTT. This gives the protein CASSPHGTGGTGELFF.